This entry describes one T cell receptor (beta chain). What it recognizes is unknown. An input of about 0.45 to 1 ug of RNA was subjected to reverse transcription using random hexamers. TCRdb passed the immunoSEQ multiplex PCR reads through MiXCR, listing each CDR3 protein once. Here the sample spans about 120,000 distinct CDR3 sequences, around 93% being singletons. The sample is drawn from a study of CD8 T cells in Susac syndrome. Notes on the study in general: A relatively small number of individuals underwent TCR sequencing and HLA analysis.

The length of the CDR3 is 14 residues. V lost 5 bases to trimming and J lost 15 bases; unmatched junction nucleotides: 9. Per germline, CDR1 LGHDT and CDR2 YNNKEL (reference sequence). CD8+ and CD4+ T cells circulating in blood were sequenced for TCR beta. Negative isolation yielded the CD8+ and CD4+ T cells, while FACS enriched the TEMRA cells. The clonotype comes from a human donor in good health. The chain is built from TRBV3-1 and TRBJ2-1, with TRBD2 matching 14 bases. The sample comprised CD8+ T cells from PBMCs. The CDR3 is CASSGTSGGTPRFF. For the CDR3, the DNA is TGTGCCAGCAGCGGGACTAGCGGGGGAACCCCGCGGTTCTTC.